One and the same sample provided the 30 T cell receptor beta chains below, sequenced in a study of Graves' ophthalmopathy and Graves' hyperthyroidism. Amplification of TCR beta CDR3 regions used RNA transcripts. In the first round, RT-PCR was carried out with HTBI primers, and a multiplex PCR formed the second round. TCRdb passed the multiplex PCR reads through MiXCR, listing each CDR3 protein once. The table shows about 1.2 million distinct CDR3 sequences, with less than 45% occurring only once. Sequencing used peripheral blood or thyroid tissue (not recorded which). Every receptor here comes from an adult man with Graves' hyperthyroidism.

This clonotype was counted at least ten times. The chain joins TRBV10-3 to TRBJ2-5, with D possibly being TRBD1 or TRBD2 (6 bases each). Germline V gene data show CDR1 as ENHRY and CDR2 as SYGVKD. The V gene lost 7 bases and the J gene lost 6 bases, with 15 bases spanning the gap. CDR3 length: 13 amino acids. The CDR3 here is CAIKEEGGKTQYF. Written as DNA, the CDR3 is TGTGCCATCAAAGAGGAAGGGGGGAAGACCCAGTACTTC.

The chain couples TRBV27 to TRBJ1-5; D uncertain. The CDR3 sequence is 12 residues long. CDR1 is MNHEY and CDR2 is SMNVEV in the germline V gene (reference sequence). V was trimmed by 5 bases and J by 11 bases, leaving 13 bases between them. CDR3 region: CASSPPGEAQHF. In nucleotides, the CDR3 is TGTGCCAGCAGTCCACCGGGTGAGGCCCAGCATTTT.

The table lists this clonotype with a few counts. The rearrangement joins TRBV6-1 to TRBJ1-1; D is unresolved. CDR1 is MNHNS, CDR2 SASEGT, per germline. V dropped 2 bases and J dropped 7 bases, with 17 bases sitting between them. CDR3 length equals 15 residues. CDR3 nucleotides: TGTGCCAGCAGTGAACTAGTCAGTTGGGGATTTGAAGCTTTCTTT. Residues: CASSELVSWGFEAFF.

This clonotype has more than one count but fewer than ten. The genes are TRBV19 and TRBJ1-2; TRBD1 aligns across 7 bases. After removal of 1 base from V and 1 base from J, the junction contained 6 bases not matched to a gene. Germline V gene lookup returns CDR1 LNHDA and CDR2 SQIVND (reference sequence). The CDR3 runs 16 residues. The chain's CDR3 is CASSIVGQAINYGYTF. The CDR3 DNA follows: TGTGCCAGTAGTATAGTCGGACAGGCGATTAACTATGGCTACACCTTC.

The rearrangement uses TRBV2 and TRBJ2-7; D assignment may be TRBD1 or TRBD2 (5 bases each). Germline V gene lookup returns CDR1 SNHLY and CDR2 FYNNEI. V lost 8 bases and J 7 bases, leaving 18 bases between the germline ends. This CDR3 is 13 amino acids long. The CDR3 reads CASRGLSEPEQYF. CDR3 nucleotides: TGTGCCAGCCGGGGCCTCAGCGAGCCAGAGCAGTACTTC.

This clonotype was observed at least ten times. At one end the junction does not follow the germline gene, possibly because of a read error. The genes are TRBV5-1 and TRBJ2-7; 10 bases map to TRBD1. Germline V gene sequence: CDR1 SGHRS, CDR2 YFSETQ. CDR3 size: 13 residues. CDR3 bases: TGTGCCAGCAGTGGGGACAGGGGTTACGAGCAGTACTTC. This translates into CASSGDRGYEQYF.

The V and J genes are TRBV4-2 and TRBJ1-6, with 10 bases that match TRBD1. Looked up from germline, CDR1 is LGHNA and CDR2 is YNFKEQ. The CDR3 length is 17 residues. V trimming: 1 base; J trimming: 7 bases; junction bases outside the gene matches: 7. This CDR3 is CASSQVGTGAENSPLHF. Written as DNA, the CDR3 is TGTGCCAGCAGCCAAGTTGGGACAGGGGCTGAAAATTCACCCCTCCACTTT.

This clonotype was seen ten or more times. One end of the junction is discordant with germline, which a read error may explain. The genes are TRBV7-2 and TRBJ1-4, with TRBD1 matching 10 bases. The CDR3 is 13 amino acids. CDR1 is SGHTA and CDR2 is FQGNSA in the germline V gene. DNA of the CDR3: TGCGCCAGCAGCCGGGACAGGGGTGAAAAACTGTTTTTT. Its translation is CASSRDRGEKLFF.

To note about this clonotype: A read error may be the cause here, since a much bigger clone is one base away. The CDR3 nucleotides read TGTGCCAGCAGTACGGGCGGATGGCCGTTTTTT. Its protein product is CASSTGGWPFF. The chain links TRBV12-3 or TRBV12-4 to TRBJ1-4; no firm D call. The CDR3 runs to 11 residues. With 5 bases removed from V and 16 bases from J, the gap between germline ends came to 14 bases.

This clonotype was recorded at least ten times. J is TRBJ2-7 and V is TRBV20-1, with 7 nucleotides matching TRBD2. The CDR3 consists of 13 residues. After removal of 7 bases from V and 1 base from J, the junction contained 7 bases not matched to a gene. Germline V gene data show CDR1 as DFQATT and CDR2 as SNEGSKA (reference sequence). CDR3 in DNA: TGCAGTGAACGCGTTAGCGGGTCCTACGAGCAGTACTTC. Residues: CSERVSGSYEQYF.

Details on this clonotype: A much larger clonotype is one base distant, so this may be a read error. The rearrangement joins TRBV7-6 to TRBJ1-3; perhaps TRBD1 as D (5 bases). The V and J ends lost 3 bases and 3 bases respectively, with 15 bases between them. CDR3 size: 16 residues. Germline V gene sequence: CDR1 SGHVS, CDR2 FNYEAQ. In nucleotides, the CDR3 is TGTGCCAGCAGCTTCCGGCAGGGCCGCTTTGGAAACACCATATATTTT. This encodes CASSFRQGRFGNTIYF.

This clonotype was found many times. The V call is TRBV7-2, the J call TRBJ1-4; D ambiguous. Germline lookup yields CDR1 SGHTA and CDR2 FQGNSA. The CDR3 contains 14 residues. V was cut by 1 base and J by 8 bases, with 11 bases left in between. CDR3 nucleotides: TGTGCCAGCAGCTTAGAGACCCTCATGGAAAAACTGTTTTTT. Translating gives CASSLETLMEKLFF.

This clonotype has at least ten counts. The chain couples TRBV7-8 to TRBJ1-1; possibly TRBD1 for D (5 bases). This CDR3 spans 15 amino acids. Looked up from germline, CDR1 is SGHVS and CDR2 is FQNEAQ. Trimming removed 5 bases from V and 1 base from J, with 14 bases in between. CDR3 nucleotide sequence: TGTGCCAGCAGCCGCTTTCGCGGGGGGAACACTGAAGCTTTCTTT. Protein: CASSRFRGGNTEAFF.

This clonotype appeared a few times. The J gene is TRBJ2-5, the V gene TRBV4-1, with 7 bases matching TRBD1. V dropped 3 bases and J dropped 13; count of bases not matched to a gene: 20. Germline lookup yields CDR1 MGHRA and CDR2 YSYEKL. The CDR3 runs to 16 residues. The CDR3 protein is CASSHAPTGHEAMRYF. CDR3 bases: TGCGCCAGCAGCCACGCCCCGACAGGGCATGAGGCAATGCGGTACTTC.

The V call is TRBV29-1, the J call TRBJ2-3, with D tentatively TRBD2 (6 bases). Germline CDR1 reads SQVTM; CDR2 reads ANQGSEA. The CDR3 is 14 residues long. V lost 0 bases and J 6 bases, leaving 13 bases between the germline ends. The CDR3 DNA is TGCAGCGTTGAAGATTTCATAGGAGGGGATACGCAGTATTTT. Encoded protein: CSVEDFIGGDTQYF.

This clonotype was counted many times. The V call is TRBV5-6, the J call TRBJ2-5, with 8 bases identical to TRBD2. Germline V gene data show CDR1 as SGHDT and CDR2 as YYEEEE. This CDR3 comprises 15 residues. The junction had 7 bases not matched to a gene; V was cut back by 1 base and J by 5 bases. CDR3 DNA: TGTGCCAGCAGCTTGCGACGGGGGGGCCATGAGACCCAGTACTTC. This gives the protein CASSLRRGGHETQYF.

Turning to this clonotype: This could be a read error, since a much larger clone is one nucleotide away. This rearrangement joins TRBV5-1 to TRBJ1-1; 11 bases are shared with TRBD1. Germline V CDR1 and CDR2: SGHRS, YFSETQ. The junction had 6 bases not matched to a gene; V was cut back by 4 bases and J by 4 bases. CDR3 length equals 15 residues. The CDR3 DNA follows: TGCGCCAGCAGCGTGACCGGGACAGGGGGCACTGAAGCTTTCTTT. It codes for CASSVTGTGGTEAFF.

This clonotype was seen many times. The chain joins TRBV20-1 to TRBJ1-1; TRBD1 matches at 9 bases. Germline trimming cut 4 bases from V and 5 bases from J; bases unmatched to any gene: 2. CDR1 is DFQATT and CDR2 is SNEGSKA in the germline V gene (reference sequence). This CDR3 region has 12 residues. DNA for the CDR3: TGCAGTGCTACGGACAGGGGTACTGAAGCTTTCTTT. It encodes CSATDRGTEAFF.

Notes on this clonotype: The CDR3 does not close with the conserved phenylalanine or tryptophan, likely indicating a read error. J is TRBJ1-4 and V is TRBV7-9, with D maybe TRBD1 (6 bases). Germline values: CDR1 SEHNR, CDR2 FQNEAQ (reference sequence). The CDR3 runs to 14 residues. V was pared by 6 bases and J by 8 bases, with 16 bases between. DNA of the CDR3: TGTGCCAGCAGGACAGGCTTGCAAGGAGAAAAACTGTTTTTG. Translation gives CASRTGLQGEKLFL.

CDR3 amino acids: CASSSASIQAFF. The CDR3 DNA reads as TGTGCCAGCAGCTCCGCGAGTATTCAAGCTTTCTTT. V and J are TRBV11-2 and TRBJ1-1; D is undetermined. The length of the CDR3 is 12 residues. CDR1 SGHAT and CDR2 FQNNGV come from the germline V gene. Trimming pared 4 bases from V and 9 bases from J, leaving 12 bases between.

Many counts were recorded for this clonotype. V usage is TRBV25-1 and J usage is TRBJ1-4; perhaps TRBD1 as D (5 bases). The V gene lost 7 bases and the J gene lost 10 bases, with 19 bases spanning the gap. The CDR3 spans 14 residues. Germline V CDR1 and CDR2: MGHDK, SYGVNS. DNA for the CDR3: TGTGCCAGCAAAGGGACTCGAGGGTTTGGAAAACTGTTTTTT. Translation: CASKGTRGFGKLFF.

V gene TRBV9 combines with J gene TRBJ2-7, with TRBD2 matching 7 bases. V lost 5 bases to trimming and J lost 9 bases; unmatched junction nucleotides: 14. This CDR3 is built from 14 residues. Germline assignment: CDR1 SGDLS and CDR2 YYNGEE. The CDR3 sequence: CASRPSGERDTQYF. CDR3 DNA: TGTGCCAGCAGGCCCAGCGGGGAACGAGATACGCAGTACTTC.

This clonotype occurred a few times. Relative to the germline gene, one junction end is altered; a read error may explain this. This sequence joins TRBV10-2 and TRBJ2-7; 8 bases match TRBD1. Germline CDR1 is WSHSY and CDR2 is SAAADI. This CDR3 is 13 amino acids long. CDR3 region: CASSWDRSAGQYF. CDR3 nucleotides: TGTGCCAGCAGTTGGGACAGGTCCGCTGGGCAGTACTTC.

The chain joins TRBV2 to TRBJ2-3; D gene ambiguous. The CDR3 runs to 13 residues. V dropped 5 bases and J dropped 2 bases, with 8 bases sitting between them. From germline, CDR1 is SNHLY and CDR2 FYNNEI. CDR3 loop: CASSPTDTDTQYF. The DNA of the CDR3 is TGTGCCAGCAGTCCCACAGACACAGATACGCAGTATTTT.

V and J are TRBV6-6 and TRBJ1-3; D not certain. The CDR3 loop spans 15 amino acids. Trimming removed 2 bases at V and 0 bases at J, with 8 bases between. Looked up from germline, CDR1 is MNHNY and CDR2 is SVGAGI (reference sequence). As DNA, the CDR3 is TGTGCCAGCAGTTACAGGGAGACCTCTGGAAACACCATATATTTT. Protein product: CASSYRETSGNTIYF.

In this sample, this clonotype turned up many times. The CDR3 bases are TGTGCCAGCAGCCAATCGCGGAGGAACACTGAAGCTTTCTTT. It yields the protein CASSQSRRNTEAFF. The genes are TRBV16 and TRBJ1-1, with no clear D. V gave up 0 bases and J gave up 1 base, with 6 bases separating them. The CDR3 extends over 14 amino acids. Germline loops: CDR1 KGHSY, CDR2 FQNENV.

This clonotype was picked up many times. This chain joins TRBV2 and TRBJ2-7; 7 bases align to TRBD2. This CDR3 comprises 14 residues. Germline values: CDR1 SNHLY, CDR2 FYNNEI. The V segment lost 7 bases and the J segment 6 bases; nucleotides outside the gene matches: 12. The CDR3 sequence: CASTAGAPRSEQYF. Written as DNA, the CDR3 is TGTGCCAGCACTGCGGGAGCCCCGAGGAGCGAGCAGTACTTC.

This clonotype was detected ten times or more. CDR3 DNA sequence: TGCAGTGCTAGGATGGGCAGGGATCAGCCCCAGCATTTT. Its protein is CSARMGRDQPQHF. The genes are TRBV20-1 and TRBJ1-5; D is possibly TRBD1 (5 bases). In germline, CDR1 is DFQATT, CDR2 SNEGSKA (reference sequence). The CDR3 extends over 13 amino acids. V lost 3 bases to trimming and J lost 5 bases, with 11 bases between them.

This clonotype was found many times. This sequence joins TRBV19 and TRBJ1-6; D is possibly TRBD1 (5 bases). Germline values: CDR1 LNHDA, CDR2 SQIVND (reference sequence). The CDR3 is 16 amino acids. V shed 6 bases and J shed 9 bases, with 21 bases lying between them. DNA of the CDR3: TGTGCCAGTAGAGACAGTGGCGTCGGTACTAGTTCACCCCTCCACTTT. This translates into CASRDSGVGTSSPLHF.

Concerning this clonotype: This could be a read error, since a much larger clone is one nucleotide away. This chain links TRBV2 with TRBJ1-4, with 8 bases fitting TRBD1. The CDR3 is 14 residues long. Germline V lookup: CDR1 SNHLY, CDR2 FYNNEI. The CDR3 coding sequence is TGTGCCAGCCGGACAGGGCCAACTAGTGAAAAACTGTTTTTT. Protein: CASRTGPTSEKLFF.